This T cell receptor beta chain was identified in a study of blood T cell repertoires in COVID-19. Turning to the study itself: Collection of acute and convalescent COVID-19 samples took place in the United States, Italy and Spain. T cells, B-cell-depleted T cells, or PBMCs supplied cDNA or gDNA.

This CDR3 has 14 residues. CDR1 and CDR2 from the germline V gene are SQVTM and ANQGSEA. The V gene lost 6 bases and the J gene lost 4 bases, with 18 bases spanning the gap. Per the study methods: Reference gene primers were amplified, and this amplification served to estimate nucleated cell counts. Assay: immunoSEQ multiplex PCR; the TCRdb copy retains only in-frame clones and omits some. Clonal size and the V and J genes are those of that table, whereas D and trimming came from the DNA. The top ten hold roughly 8.3% of the sample, which has around 150,000 clones, approximately 84% seen once. The specimen sequenced was peripheral blood. This TCR was sampled from a woman aged 55 to 70 with COVID-19, enrolled during active disease. The chain uses TRBV29-1 and TRBJ1-2; D is possibly TRBD1 (6 bases). This chain's CDR3 is CSVRDTRLAYGYTF. The CDR3 bases are TGCAGCGTCCGGGACACCCGTCTAGCCTATGGCTACACCTTC.